The present entry profiles one TCR beta chain with its context. As handled by the study authors: Amplification of reference gene primers was used by the study to estimate nucleated cell counts. Measured with immunoSEQ multiplex PCR; TCRdb has only the in-frame clones, and not every one. The D gene and trimming were derived from the DNA, and the V and J assignments and clone size from that table. The sample holds some 350,000 clones, 90% seen once. Germline V gene lookup returns CDR1 MGHDK and CDR2 SYGVNS. V was trimmed by 5 bases and J by 8 bases, leaving 12 bases between them. The CDR3 totals 13 residues. The sample belongs to a study of blood T cell repertoires in COVID-19. Study context: Acute-phase and convalescent COVID-19 samples originated in the United States, Italy and Spain. From T cells, B-cell-depleted T cells, or PBMCs came the material, which was cDNA or gDNA.

The chain combines TRBV25-1 with TRBJ1-4; D gene ambiguous. This receptor was obtained from a man aged 18 to 29 with active or convalescent COVID-19. The source material was peripheral blood. The CDR3 protein is CASSTPGGEKLFF. For the CDR3, the DNA is TGTGCCAGCAGTACGCCAGGTGGCGAAAAACTGTTTTTT.